The 8 T cell receptor beta chains presented below share a single source sample, sequenced in a study of blood T cells in healthy people across ages. It was with a sample-barcoded 5' primer and a J-beta primer mix that a second PCR of roughly 7 to 11 cycles was run. TCRdb processed the 5' RACE reads anew with MiXCR; each CDR3 protein has one entry. The table has 1.5 million to 2 million distinct CDR3 sequences, roughly 49% seen once. The specimen sequenced was blood. All receptors come from a woman aged 40 to 50 in good health.

The sample holds a few counts of this clonotype. The V and J genes are TRBV28 and TRBJ2-5; TRBD2 matches at 8 bases. This CDR3 is 18 amino acids long. In germline, CDR1 is MDHEN, CDR2 SYDVKM. V trimming: 5 bases; J trimming: 0 bases; junction bases outside the gene matches: 14. The chain's CDR3 is CASSAIYGGGMYQETQYF. CDR3 coding DNA: TGTGCCAGCAGTGCCATCTACGGGGGGGGGATGTACCAAGAGACCCAGTACTTC. Drawing the rest from reference TRBV28 and TRBJ2-5, the complete variable domain is DVKVTQSSRYLVKRTGEKVFLECVQDMDHENMFWYRQDPGLGLRLIYFSYDVKMKEKGDIPEGYSVSREKKERFSLILESASTNQTSMYLCASSAIYGGGMYQETQYFGPGTRLLVL.

The V gene is TRBV20-1, the J gene TRBJ1-4; unclear D gene. Germline lookup yields CDR1 DFQATT and CDR2 SNEGSKA (reference sequence). V was cut by 4 bases and J by 0 bases, with 12 bases left in between. CDR3 size: 15 residues. The CDR3 loop is CSANLVIATNEKLFF. In DNA form, the CDR3 reads TGCAGTGCTAATTTGGTTATCGCAACTAATGAAAAACTGTTTTTT.

The CDR3 region is CASSPQSGAPQETQYF. The CDR3 DNA is TGTGCCAGCTCACCACAAAGCGGGGCCCCGCAAGAGACCCAGTACTTC. This chain joins TRBV18 and TRBJ2-5, with 7 bases fitting TRBD2. V shed 1 base, J shed 2 bases, and the junction held 7 bases outside the gene matches. Per germline, CDR1 KGHSH and CDR2 LQKENI. CDR3 length equals 16 residues. Variable domain in full (rest from reference TRBV18 and TRBJ2-5): NAGVMQNPRHLVRRRGQEARLRCSPMKGHSHVYWYRQLPEEGLKFMVYLQKENIIDESGMPKERFSAEFPKEGPSILRIQQVVRGDSAAYFCASSPQSGAPQETQYFGPGTRLLVL.

This clonotype occurred once. CDR3 in DNA: TGTGCCAGTACCCGAGGCGGGTTCAATGAGCAGTTCTTC. Translated: CASTRGGFNEQFF. The gene calls are TRBV6-5 and TRBJ2-1; possible D gene TRBD2, 5 bases. The CDR3 is 13 residues long. V was pared by 9 bases and J by 6 bases, with 15 bases between. Germline CDR1 is MNHEY and CDR2 is SVGAGI.

A remark on this clonotype: The junction does not match germline at one end; this may be a read error. The J gene is TRBJ2-1, the V gene TRBV5-1, with a tentative D call TRBD2 (7 bases). CDR3 size: 14 residues. Germline V gene sequence: CDR1 SGHRS, CDR2 YFSETQ. CDR3: CVSSFGGGGNEQFF. As DNA, the CDR3 is TGCGTCAGCAGCTTTGGGGGAGGGGGGAATGAGCAGTTCTTC.

The V and J genes are TRBV9 and TRBJ2-5; TRBD2 matches 8 bases. This CDR3 comprises 15 residues. The V segment lost 0 bases and the J segment 4 bases; nucleotides outside the gene matches: 5. The germline CDR1 and CDR2 sequences are SGDLS and YYNGEE. CDR3 region: CASSVAGGSGETQYF. In DNA, the CDR3 is TGTGCCAGCAGCGTAGCGGGGGGGTCAGGAGAGACCCAGTACTTC.

This clonotype showed up just once. J is TRBJ1-1 and V is TRBV10-3, with a weak D call TRBD1 (5 bases). Trimming removed 3 bases from V and 1 base from J, with 9 bases in between. The germline CDR1 and CDR2 sequences are ENHRY and SYGVKD. This CDR3 is 14 amino acids long. CDR3: CAISDPTANTEAFF. CDR3 sequence (DNA): TGTGCCATCAGTGACCCGACAGCGAACACTGAAGCTTTCTTT.

The count of this clonotype is one. The chain uses TRBV6-2 or TRBV6-3 and TRBJ1-5; 9 bases align to TRBD1. The CDR3 runs to 16 residues. CDR1 is MNHEY, CDR2 SVGEGT, per germline. Losses at the gene ends were 2 bases for V and 5 bases for J; bases not matched to a gene: 7. CDR3 sequence (DNA): TGTGCCAGCAGTTACGGGGGACAGGGTCGGGATCAGCCCCAGCATTTT. This gives the protein CASSYGGQGRDQPQHF.